Listed here are 18 T cell receptor beta chains from one sample, sequenced in a study of shared clonotypes between healthy human individuals. TCRdb's copy holds only in-frame clones and misses some; the assay was immunoSEQ multiplex PCR. Of approximately 1,500,000 clones in the sample, approximately 96% were seen once. Sequenced: naive CD4+ T cells sorted from blood. Subset reported: CD45RA+ positively selected. Every receptor here comes from a man aged 25 to 40 in good health.

The rearrangement joins TRBV25-1 to TRBJ2-1; 7 bases match TRBD2. There are 16 residues in the CDR3. After removal of 4 bases from V and 0 bases from J, the junction contained 6 bases not matched to a gene. CDR1 is MGHDK and CDR2 is SYGVNS in the germline V gene. CDR3 DNA sequence: TGTGCCAGCAGTGCGCTAGCGGCGAGCTCCTACAATGAGCAGTTCTTC. Translation gives CASSALAASSYNEQFF.

The chain links TRBV6-6 to TRBJ2-7, with D possibly matching TRBD1 (6 bases). CDR3 length: 15 residues. Trimming removed 1 base from V and 1 base from J, with 11 bases in between. Germline CDR1 MNHNY, CDR2 SVGAGI (reference sequence). In DNA, the CDR3 is TGTGCCAGCAGTTACTACAGGGTCGAATCCTACGAGCAGTACTTC. Translation: CASSYYRVESYEQYF.

This rearrangement joins TRBV2 to TRBJ2-3; weak D call: TRBD1 (6 bases). CDR1 is SNHLY, CDR2 FYNNEI, per germline. Trimming stripped 5 bases from V and 3 bases from J, with 12 bases between. CDR3 length: 14 residues. CDR3 in amino acids: CASSLTTGTDTQYF. CDR3 nucleotide sequence: TGTGCCAGCAGTCTAACGACAGGTACAGATACGCAGTATTTT.

The chain couples TRBV7-2 to TRBJ2-3; D perhaps matches TRBD2 (6 bases). Germline V gene sequence: CDR1 SGHTA, CDR2 FQGNSA. The CDR3 length is 14 residues. V shed 5 bases and J shed 4 bases, with 13 bases lying between them. DNA of the CDR3: TGTGCCAGCAGCGATCCGGGACTTCCAGATACGCAGTATTTT. It codes for CASSDPGLPDTQYF.

The chain carries TRBV7-8 and TRBJ2-5; perhaps TRBD2 as D (5 bases). Germline CDR1 and CDR2: SGHVS and FQNEAQ. V lost 4 bases, J lost 4 bases, and 13 bases lay in between. CDR3 length: 14 amino acids. CDR3 DNA sequence: TGTGCCAGCAGCTACCCGGGAAGAAGAGAGACCCAGTACTTC. Its protein is CASSYPGRRETQYF.

Here the CDR3 reads CASSLDGRTPSGANVLTF. In nucleotides, the CDR3 is TGTGCCAGCAGTTTAGATGGTAGGACTCCTTCTGGGGCCAACGTCCTGACTTTC. This sequence joins TRBV27 and TRBJ2-6; D possibly corresponds to TRBD2 (5 bases). Germline loops: CDR1 MNHEY, CDR2 SMNVEV (reference sequence). The V and J ends lost 2 bases and 1 base respectively, with 15 bases between them. The CDR3 extends over 18 amino acids. Full variable domain (outside the CDR3, taken from reference TRBV27 and TRBJ2-6): EAQVTQNPRYLITVTGKKLTVTCSQNMNHEYMSWYRQDPGLGLRQIYYSMNVEVTDKGDVPEGYKVSRKEKRNFPLILESPSPNQTSLYFCASSLDGRTPSGANVLTFGAGSRLTVL.

The chain recombines TRBV19 with TRBJ1-1; TRBD1 matches at 8 bases. CDR3 size: 17 residues. The J segment lost 0 bases and the V segment lost 6 bases, leaving 12 bases of the junction unmatched. In germline, CDR1 is LNHDA, CDR2 SQIVND (reference sequence). CDR3: CASRPGQGSFMNTEAFF. CDR3 nucleotide sequence: TGTGCCAGTAGACCAGGACAGGGAAGCTTCATGAACACTGAAGCTTTCTTT. Full variable domain (missing parts from reference TRBV19 and TRBJ1-1): DGGITQSPKYLFRKEGQNVTLSCEQNLNHDAMYWYRQDPGQGLRLIYYSQIVNDFQKGDIAEGYSVSREKKESFPLTVTSAQKNPTAFYLCASRPGQGSFMNTEAFFGQGTRLTVV.

The rearrangement links TRBV5-4 to TRBJ2-7; the match to TRBD2 covers 11 bases. Per germline, CDR1 SGHNT and CDR2 YYREEE (reference sequence). The CDR3 covers 15 residues. V lost 1 base to trimming and J lost 5 bases; unmatched junction nucleotides: 5. In DNA, the CDR3 is TGTGCCAGCAGCTTGTCTAGCGGGAGGTCCCACGAGCAGTACTTC. Residues: CASSLSSGRSHEQYF.

Written as DNA, the CDR3 is TGTGCCAACCCTGGAACTAGCGGGCGCGAGCAGTACTTC. Residues: CANPGTSGREQYF. The chain couples TRBV21-1 to TRBJ2-7; TRBD2 is the table's D call and was not checked against the DNA. TRBV21-1 is assigned pseudogene status. This CDR3 contains 13 residues.

The chain links TRBV19 to TRBJ2-3; D is perhaps TRBD1 (6 bases). V gave up 6 bases and J gave up 2 bases, with 18 bases separating them. This CDR3 is built from 16 residues. Germline V gene lookup returns CDR1 LNHDA and CDR2 SQIVND (reference sequence). The CDR3 DNA reads as TGTGCCAGTAGCGCGGGCCGACAGGCTTTCACAGATACGCAGTATTTT. This translates into CASSAGRQAFTDTQYF.

The chain employs TRBV2 and TRBJ2-1; 7 positions agree with TRBD1. The length of the CDR3 is 14 residues. With V trimmed by 2 bases and J by 4 bases, 2 bases remained unmatched. Germline-derived CDR1 and CDR2 are SNHLY and FYNNEI. CDR3 nucleotides: TGTGCCAGCAGTGAACGGGACAGTTACAATGAGCAGTTCTTC. Residues: CASSERDSYNEQFF. The variable domain in full, completed from reference TRBV2 and TRBJ2-1, reads EPEVTQTPSHQVTQMGQEVILRCVPISNHLYFYWYRQILGQKVEFLVSFYNNEISEKSEIFDDQFSVERPDGSNFTLKIRSTKLEDSAMYFCASSERDSYNEQFFGPGTRLTVL.

This chain uses TRBV5-4 with TRBJ2-7; 7 nucleotides match TRBD2. V shed 4 bases, J shed 0 bases, and the junction held 7 bases outside the gene matches. This CDR3 contains 15 residues. Germline assignment: CDR1 SGHNT and CDR2 YYREEE (reference sequence). This chain's CDR3 is CASSRDYQSSYEQYF. CDR3 in DNA: TGTGCCAGCAGCCGGGACTATCAGAGCTCCTACGAGCAGTACTTC.

This clone was detected only once. V usage is TRBV11-2 and J usage is TRBJ2-7; D remains unclear. Germline CDR1 reads SGHAT; CDR2 reads FQNNGV. Trimming left V 2 bases short and J 0 bases short, with 17 bases between. This CDR3 has 17 amino acids. CDR3 region: CASSLFARTAFSYEQYF. In nucleotides, the CDR3 is TGTGCCAGCAGCTTATTCGCCAGGACGGCATTCTCCTACGAGCAGTACTTC.

The V and J genes are TRBV15 and TRBJ2-4, with 8 nucleotides matching TRBD2. V gave up 5 bases and J gave up 0 bases; unmatched junction bases: 6. The germline gives CDR1 LNHNV, CDR2 YYDKDF (reference sequence). This CDR3 spans 16 amino acids. This CDR3 reads CATSGGLGLAKNIQYF. The CDR3 coding sequence is TGTGCCACCAGCGGGGGACTAGGATTAGCCAAAAACATTCAGTACTTC.

With regard to this clone: Other DNA sequences within the sample encode an identical CDR3. V usage is TRBV5-1 and J usage is TRBJ2-3; tentatively, D is TRBD1 (5 bases). Trimming removed 0 bases at V and 2 bases at J, with 7 bases between. In germline, CDR1 is SGHRS, CDR2 YFSETQ. CDR3 size: 14 residues. In nucleotides, the CDR3 is TGCGCCAGCAGCTTGGACAGGCCCACAGATACGCAGTATTTT. It yields the protein CASSLDRPTDTQYF.

The CDR3 DNA sequence: TGTGCCAGCAGCTTAGGTGCGAGACTGGTGGGCAATCAGCCCCAGCATTTT. Encoded protein: CASSLGARLVGNQPQHF. J is TRBJ1-5 and V is TRBV7-6; no clear D gene. The CDR3 contains 17 residues. Germline CDR1 is SGHVS and CDR2 is FNYEAQ. V was trimmed by 1 base and J by 2 bases, leaving 15 bases between them. The complete variable domain, with remaining parts taken from reference TRBV7-6 and TRBJ1-5, reads GAGVSQSPRYKVTKRGQDVALRCDPISGHVSLYWYRQALGQGPEFLTYFNYEAQQDKSGLPNDRFSAERPEGSISTLTIQRTEQRDSAMYRCASSLGARLVGNQPQHFGDGTRLSIL.

V gene TRBV4-2 combines with J gene TRBJ2-7; D is tentatively TRBD1 or TRBD2 (5 bases each). Germline CDR1 reads LGHNA; CDR2 reads YNFKEQ. Trimming cost V 1 base and J 4 bases, with 17 bases left between them. The CDR3 is 16 amino acids. The CDR3 DNA reads TGTGCCAGCAGCCAAGTTTTGTCCGGGGCCCAATACGAGCAGTACTTC. This translates into CASSQVLSGAQYEQYF.

The rearrangement joins TRBV5-6 to TRBJ1-1, with D perhaps TRBD1 (5 bases). The germline CDR1 and CDR2 sequences are SGHDT and YYEEEE. V gave up 3 bases and J gave up 6 bases, with 15 bases separating them. The CDR3 is 14 residues long. The chain's CDR3 is CASSSTYRSAEAFF. CDR3 sequence (DNA): TGTGCCAGCAGCTCAACCTACAGGAGCGCTGAAGCTTTCTTT.